This T cell receptor beta chain was found in a study of immune evolution from preneoplasia to lung adenocarcinoma. General study points: Clonality was highest in normal lung, lower in later-stage lesions apparently. Normal lung had the highest top T cell clone frequencies.

Generated by immunoSEQ multiplex PCR, the TCRdb table keeps only in-frame clones and is missing some. This table holds some 11,000 clones, around three quarters found once. Histologic diagnosis was independently verified by two lung pathologists. This CDR3 contains 16 residues. This clone was seen once. Its antigen is currently unknown. Material: FFPE normal lung tissue adjacent to the tumor. The chain recombines TRBV21-1 with TRBJ2-1; the table names TRBD1, a call not compared with the DNA. TRBV21-1 is a pseudogene locus. The clonotype was recovered from a person between 55 and 69 years old with lung adenocarcinoma. Some clones in this sample may be carry-over from other donors' samples. This chain's CDR3 is CASSGRRAHSYNEQFF. CDR3 bases: TGTGCCAGCAGCGGACGCAGGGCCCACTCCTACAATGAGCAGTTCTTC.